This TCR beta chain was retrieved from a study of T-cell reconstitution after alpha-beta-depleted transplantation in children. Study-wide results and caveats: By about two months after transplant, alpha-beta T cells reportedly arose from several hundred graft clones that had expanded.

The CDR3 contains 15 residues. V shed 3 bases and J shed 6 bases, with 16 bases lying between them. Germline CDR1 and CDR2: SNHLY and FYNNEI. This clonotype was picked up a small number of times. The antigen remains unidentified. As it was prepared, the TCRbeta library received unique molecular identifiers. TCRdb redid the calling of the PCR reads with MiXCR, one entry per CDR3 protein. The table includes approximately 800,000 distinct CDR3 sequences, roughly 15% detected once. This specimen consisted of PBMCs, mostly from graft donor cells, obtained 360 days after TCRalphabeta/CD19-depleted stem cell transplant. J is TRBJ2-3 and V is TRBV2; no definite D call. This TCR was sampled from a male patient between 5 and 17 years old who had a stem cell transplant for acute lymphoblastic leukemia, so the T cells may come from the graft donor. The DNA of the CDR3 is TGTGCCAGCAGTGAGGGATGGGCTATTGAGGATACGCAGTATTTT. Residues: CASSEGWAIEDTQYF. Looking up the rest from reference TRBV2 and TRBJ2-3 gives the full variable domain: EPEVTQTPSHQVTQMGQEVILRCVPISNHLYFYWYRQILGQKVEFLVSFYNNEISEKSEIFDDQFSVERPDGSNFTLKIRSTKLEDSAMYFCASSEGWAIEDTQYFGPGTRLTVL.